This T cell receptor (beta chain) was profiled in a study of T cells expressing NK-cell markers. Study-wide results and caveats: Dominant NKG2C+ clonotypes in roughly 6 donors made up roughly 1.0-7.5% of CD8+ T cells. Whether expanded NKG2C+ T cell clones were HCMV specific stayed uncertain. These clonotypes also led the CD3+CD56-NKG2C+ fraction in a few donors.

TCRdb re-called the 5' RACE reads; one entry per CDR3 protein, DNA not given. In total, the table holds about 260,000 distinct CDR3 sequences. Concerning this clonotype itself: As yet, its antigen is unknown.

Per germline, CDR1 SGHRS and CDR2 YFSETQ. The CDR3 has 15 residues. Sequencing used blood T cells: a sorted CD56 or NKG2C T cell subset, CD4+ or CD8+ T cells, or bulk PBMC T cells (not recorded which). The clonotype was recovered from a man between 18 and 35 years old in good health. The chain has TRBV5-1 and TRBJ2-1. CDR3 residues: CASSIDGVKSNEQFF.